Listed below are T cell receptor beta chains from one sample, sequenced in a study of CD8 T cells in Susac syndrome. TCRdb itself ran the immunoSEQ multiplex PCR reads through MiXCR, one entry per CDR3 protein. The repertoire has 150,000 to 200,000 distinct CDR3 sequences, around 94% of them found once; the top ten carry around 0.11%. Sample: CD4+ T cells from PBMCs. The receptors originated from a human donor with Susac syndrome. Both conserved end residues are part of each CDR3. D genes are given only for firm matches. Clone size is shown for a subset of rows, as once, few, many or a class of expanded clone.

.	TRBV15	TRBJ2-7	.	CATSRGQGGHEQYF	TGTGCCACCAGCAGGGGTCAGGGAGGCCACGAGCAGTACTTC
.	TRBV5-1	TRBJ2-2	TRBD2	CASSFTSEGDGELFF	TGCGCCAGCTCCTTCACTAGCGAGGGCGACGGGGAGCTGTTTTTT
.	TRBV3-1	TRBJ1-6	.	CASSQTGSSAPLHF	TGTGCCAGCAGCCAAACAGGGTCCAGCGCACCCCTCCACTTT
.	TRBV7-2	TRBJ1-1	.	CASSLAFRDAEAFF	TGTGCCAGCAGCTTAGCGTTCAGGGACGCTGAAGCTTTCTTT
once	TRBV5-4	TRBJ1-3	.	CASSFEGQVDSETAF	TGTGCCAGCAGCTTCGAGGGGCAGGTCGACAGCGAAACCGCCTTT
.	TRBV18	TRBJ1-6	.	CASSPRDGGNNSPLHF	TGTGCCAGCTCACCACGGGACGGGGGCAATAATTCACCCCTCCACTTT
.	TRBV3-1	TRBJ1-2	TRBD1	CASSARTGANNYGYTF	TGTGCCAGCAGCGCTCGGACAGGGGCGAATAACTATGGCTACACCTTC
.	TRBV6-4	TRBJ1-2	.	CATLTEDGYTF	TGTGCCACCCTAACCGAGGATGGCTACACCTTC
.	TRBV20-1	TRBJ1-1	.	CSALGWTVSNTEAFF	TGCAGTGCTTTGGGCTGGACAGTAAGCAACACTGAAGCTTTCTTT
.	TRBV7-2	TRBJ2-3	TRBD2	CASSPLRGGSDTQYF	TGTGCCAGCAGCCCCCTCCGGGGGGGGTCAGATACGCAGTATTTT
once	TRBV9	TRBJ1-4	TRBD1	CASSAGQGAEEKLFF	TGTGCCAGCAGCGCCGGACAGGGGGCAGAGGAAAAACTGTTTTTT
.	TRBV9	TRBJ2-5	TRBD2	CASSPASGPLTQYF	TGTGCCAGCAGCCCAGCTAGCGGGCCCTTGACCCAGTACTTC
.	TRBV7-9	TRBJ1-1	.	CASSLAGENTEAFF	TGTGCCAGCAGCTTAGCTGGGGAAAACACTGAAGCTTTCTTT
.	TRBV10-3	TRBJ1-2	TRBD1	CAISPTTGDDGYTF	TGTGCCATCAGTCCCACGACAGGGGACGATGGCTACACCTTC
.	TRBV20-1	TRBJ1-5	.	CSAMDNQPQHF	TGCAGTGCTATGGACAATCAGCCCCAGCATTTT
few	TRBV2	TRBJ1-1	.	CASRRNTEAFF	TGTGCCAGTAGACGGAACACTGAAGCTTTCTTT
.	TRBV5-6	TRBJ1-5	.	CASSLGGGGSQPQHF	TGTGCCAGCAGCTTGGGGGGAGGGGGTAGTCAGCCCCAGCATTTT
.	TRBV20-1	TRBJ1-6	TRBD1	CSAIGQGDSPLHF	TGCAGTGCCATAGGACAGGGAGATTCACCCCTCCACTTT
.	TRBV6-1	TRBJ2-6	TRBD1	CASSPGQGNSGANVLTF	TGTGCCAGCAGCCCCGGACAGGGGAACTCTGGGGCCAACGTCCTGACTTTC
.	TRBV5-6	TRBJ2-3	.	CASSDTDTQYF	TGTGCCAGCAGCGACACAGATACGCAGTATTTT
.	TRBV9	TRBJ2-1	.	CASSVAPLLDNEQFF	TGTGCCAGCAGCGTAGCCCCCCTTCTAGACAATGAGCAGTTCTTC
.	TRBV19	TRBJ2-4	.	CASTNRAKNIQYF	TGTGCCAGTACTAACCGGGCCAAAAACATTCAGTACTTC
.	TRBV20-1	TRBJ2-1	.	CSATRDTEPYNEQFF	TGCAGTGCTACTAGGGACACCGAGCCATACAATGAGCAGTTCTTC
.	TRBV10-1	TRBJ2-3	.	CASSGKRPSTDTQYF	TGCGCCAGCAGTGGGAAACGGCCTAGCACAGATACGCAGTATTTT
.	TRBV29-1	TRBJ2-3	TRBD2	CSVGGGSTDTQYF	TGCAGCGTTGGGGGGGGGAGCACAGATACGCAGTATTTT
.	TRBV9	TRBJ2-1	.	CASSARDGGSAYNEQFF	TGTGCCAGCAGCGCTCGCGACGGGGGTAGCGCCTACAATGAGCAGTTCTTC
.	TRBV20-1	TRBJ2-1	TRBD2	CSALAGGLGEQFF	TGCAGTGCCCTAGCGGGGGGGCTCGGTGAGCAGTTCTTC
.	TRBV25-1	TRBJ1-2	TRBD1	CASSGWEGQGGYGYTF	TGTGCCAGCAGTGGATGGGAGGGCCAGGGGGGATATGGCTACACCTTC
once	TRBV6-7	TRBJ2-1	.	CASSFPGHWNNEQFF	TGTGCCAGCAGTTTTCCGGGACACTGGAACAATGAGCAGTTCTTC
.	TRBV10-2	TRBJ1-6	TRBD1	CASSESLRDRGYNSPLHF	TGCGCCAGCAGTGAGTCCCTGCGCGACAGGGGGTATAATTCACCCCTCCACTTT
.	TRBV18	TRBJ2-5	.	CASSLGAGQETQYF	TGTGCCAGCTCACTCGGCGCAGGCCAAGAGACCCAGTACTTC
.	TRBV15	TRBJ2-1	TRBD2	CATSSRRQRGDNEQFF	TGTGCCACCAGCTCCAGACGGCAGCGGGGGGACAATGAGCAGTTCTTC
.	TRBV12-3/TRBV12-4	TRBJ1-4	.	CARPAVGLFF	TGTGCCCGACCAGCGGTGGGACTGTTTTTT
.	TRBV10-3	TRBJ2-2	.	CAITRGKGFDTGELFF	TGTGCCATCACCCGAGGCAAGGGGTTTGACACCGGGGAGCTGTTTTTT
.	TRBV30	TRBJ1-3	.	CAWGLTGASGNTIYF	TGTGCCTGGGGCCTGACAGGAGCCTCTGGAAACACCATATATTTT
.	TRBV6-4	TRBJ2-7	.	CASSDSCKDFYEQYF	TGTGCCAGCAGTGACTCGTGCAAAGATTTTTACGAGCAGTACTTC
.	TRBV12-3/TRBV12-4	TRBJ2-5	TRBD1	CASSSRTGGGETQYF	TGTGCCAGCAGTTCAAGGACAGGGGGTGGGGAGACCCAGTACTTC
.	TRBV5-1	TRBJ2-1	.	CASSLGGGVNNEQFF	TGCGCCAGCAGCTTGGGAGGGGGGGTCAACAATGAGCAGTTCTTC
.	TRBV20-1	TRBJ2-3	TRBD1	CSAISGQKTDTQYF	TGCAGTGCTATTTCGGGACAGAAGACAGATACGCAGTATTTT
.	TRBV27	TRBJ1-1	.	CASSWAGYTEAFF	TGTGCCAGCAGTTGGGCAGGGTACACTGAAGCTTTCTTT
.	TRBV3-1	TRBJ2-3	TRBD2	CASSQDRASGGITDTQYF	TGTGCCAGCAGCCAAGATCGGGCTAGCGGGGGAATTACAGATACGCAGTATTTT
.	TRBV19	TRBJ1-2	TRBD1	CASAGSHDRDNYGYTF	TGTGCCAGCGCCGGGTCCCATGACAGGGATAACTATGGCTACACCTTC
.	TRBV15	TRBJ1-5	.	CATSRDSLSNQPQHF	TGTGCCACCAGCAGAGATTCACTTAGCAATCAGCCCCAGCATTTT
.	TRBV6-5	TRBJ2-3	.	CATSGHSTDTQYF	TGTGCCACCTCGGGACACAGCACAGATACGCAGTATTTT
.	TRBV20-1	TRBJ1-2	.	CSANHLSANTF	TGCAGTGCTAATCACTTATCAGCAAACACCTTC
.	TRBV20-1	TRBJ2-5	TRBD1	CNASRGQASQETQYF	TGCAATGCTAGCCGAGGACAGGCGTCTCAAGAGACCCAGTACTTC
few	TRBV5-1	TRBJ2-6	.	CASSFDSSVSSGANVLTF	TGCGCCAGCAGCTTCGACAGTTCGGTGAGCTCTGGGGCCAACGTCCTGACTTTC
once	TRBV20-1	TRBJ2-3	.	CSPRLSGSTDTQYF	TGCAGCCCGAGGTTGAGCGGGAGCACAGATACGCAGTATTTT
.	TRBV6-5	TRBJ2-7	.	CASSPAGGADYEQYF	TGTGCCAGCAGTCCTGCGGGCGGGGCCGACTACGAGCAGTACTTC
.	TRBV29-1	TRBJ1-4	.	CSVLEFATNEKLFF	TGCAGCGTCTTAGAATTCGCAACTAATGAAAAACTGTTTTTT
.	TRBV12-3/TRBV12-4	TRBJ2-7	.	CASSTRTVYEQYF	TGTGCCAGCAGTACTCGGACGGTCTACGAGCAGTACTTC
.	TRBV18	TRBJ2-2	TRBD2	CASSTTSGGMNTGELFF	TGTGCCAGCTCGACGACTAGCGGGGGGATGAACACCGGGGAGCTGTTTTTT
.	TRBV29-1	TRBJ2-1	.	CSVGVFGGAYNEQFF	TGCAGCGTTGGAGTTTTCGGCGGGGCTTACAATGAGCAGTTCTTC
.	TRBV20-1	TRBJ2-5	.	CSASRIGYQETQYF	TGCAGTGCTTCTAGAATAGGCTACCAAGAGACCCAGTACTTC
.	TRBV12-3/TRBV12-4	TRBJ2-7	.	CASSLGRDTREQYF	TGTGCCAGCAGTTTAGGCCGGGACACGAGAGAGCAGTACTTC
.	TRBV7-8	TRBJ1-2	.	CASSPRGESFLYGYTF	TGTGCCAGCAGCCCCAGGGGAGAGAGTTTTCTCTATGGCTACACCTTC
once	TRBV2	TRBJ1-5	TRBD1	CASSLTGPSQPQHF	TGTGCCAGCAGTCTGACAGGGCCCTCTCAGCCCCAGCATTTT
.	TRBV16	TRBJ1-5	.	CASSPLGGNQPQHF	TGTGCCAGCAGCCCCCTCGGTGGCAATCAGCCCCAGCATTTT